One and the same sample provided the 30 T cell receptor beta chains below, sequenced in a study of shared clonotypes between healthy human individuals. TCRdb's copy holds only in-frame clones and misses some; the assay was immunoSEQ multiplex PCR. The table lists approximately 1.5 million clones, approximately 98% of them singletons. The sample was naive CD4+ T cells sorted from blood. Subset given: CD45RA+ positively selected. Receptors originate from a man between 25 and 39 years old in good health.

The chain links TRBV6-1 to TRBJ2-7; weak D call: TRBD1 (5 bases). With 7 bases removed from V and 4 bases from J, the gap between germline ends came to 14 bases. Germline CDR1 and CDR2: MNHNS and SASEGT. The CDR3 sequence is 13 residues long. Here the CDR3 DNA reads TGTGCCAGCAACCCCAGGGCTCCTTACGAGCAGTACTTC. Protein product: CASNPRAPYEQYF.

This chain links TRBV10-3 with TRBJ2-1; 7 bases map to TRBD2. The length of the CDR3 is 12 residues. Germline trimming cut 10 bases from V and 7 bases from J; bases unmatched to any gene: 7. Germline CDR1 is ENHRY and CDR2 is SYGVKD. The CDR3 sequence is CATRGRENEQFF. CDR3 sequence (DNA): TGTGCCACCAGAGGGCGGGAGAATGAGCAGTTCTTC.

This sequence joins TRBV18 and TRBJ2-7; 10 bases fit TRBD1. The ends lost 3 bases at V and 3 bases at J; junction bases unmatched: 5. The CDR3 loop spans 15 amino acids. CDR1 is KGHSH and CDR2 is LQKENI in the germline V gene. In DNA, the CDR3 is TGTGCCAGCTCACCTCTCGGGACAGGGGTCTACGAGCAGTACTTC. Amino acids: CASSPLGTGVYEQYF.

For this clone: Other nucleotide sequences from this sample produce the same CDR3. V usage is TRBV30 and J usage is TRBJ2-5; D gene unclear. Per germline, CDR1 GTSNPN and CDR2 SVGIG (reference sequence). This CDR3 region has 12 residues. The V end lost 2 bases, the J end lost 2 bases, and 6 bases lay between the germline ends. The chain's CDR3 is CAWSRGQETQYF. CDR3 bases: TGTGCCTGGAGTAGAGGTCAAGAGACCCAGTACTTC.

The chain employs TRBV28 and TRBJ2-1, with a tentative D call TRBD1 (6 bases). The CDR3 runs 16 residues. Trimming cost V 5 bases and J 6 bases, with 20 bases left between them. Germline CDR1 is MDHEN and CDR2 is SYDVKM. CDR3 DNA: TGTGCCAGCAGTCCTGGCCCCAGGGGTGTGGGCAATGAGCAGTTCTTC. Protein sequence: CASSPGPRGVGNEQFF. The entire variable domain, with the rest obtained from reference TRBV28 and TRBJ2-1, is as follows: DVKVTQSSRYLVKRTGEKVFLECVQDMDHENMFWYRQDPGLGLRLIYFSYDVKMKEKGDIPEGYSVSREKKERFSLILESASTNQTSMYLCASSPGPRGVGNEQFFGPGTRLTVL.

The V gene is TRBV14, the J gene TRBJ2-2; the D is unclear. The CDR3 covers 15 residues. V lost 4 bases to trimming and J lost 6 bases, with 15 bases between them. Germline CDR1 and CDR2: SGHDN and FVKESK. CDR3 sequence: CASSLNPVGAGELFF. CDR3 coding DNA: TGTGCCAGCAGCCTCAATCCGGTTGGGGCCGGGGAGCTGTTTTTT.

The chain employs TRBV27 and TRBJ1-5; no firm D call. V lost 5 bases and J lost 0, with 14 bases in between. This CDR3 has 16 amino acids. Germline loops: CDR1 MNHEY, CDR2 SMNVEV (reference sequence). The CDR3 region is CASSNSPGHSNQPQHF. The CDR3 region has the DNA TGTGCCAGCAGTAACTCCCCCGGTCATAGCAATCAGCCCCAGCATTTT.

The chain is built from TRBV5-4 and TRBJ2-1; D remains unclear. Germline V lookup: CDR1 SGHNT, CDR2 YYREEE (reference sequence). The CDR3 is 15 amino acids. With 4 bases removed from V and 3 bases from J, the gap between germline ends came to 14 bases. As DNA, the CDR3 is TGTGCCAGCAGCCCTGAGGTAGGCAGCTACAATGAGCAGTTCTTC. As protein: CASSPEVGSYNEQFF.

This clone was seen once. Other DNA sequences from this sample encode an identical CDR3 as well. The CDR3 sequence: CSVKGRVTDTQYF. As DNA, the CDR3 is TGCAGCGTCAAAGGGAGGGTCACAGATACGCAGTATTTT. The rearrangement joins TRBV29-1 to TRBJ2-3, with 7 bases that match TRBD2. J gave up 2 bases and V 6 bases, and 5 bases lay outside the gene matches. The germline CDR1 and CDR2 sequences are SQVTM and ANQGSEA. This CDR3 region has 13 residues.

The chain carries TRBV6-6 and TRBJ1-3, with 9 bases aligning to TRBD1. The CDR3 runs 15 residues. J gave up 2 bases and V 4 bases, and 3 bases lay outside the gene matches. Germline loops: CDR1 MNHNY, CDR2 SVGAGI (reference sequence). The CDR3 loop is CASSSRDRAGNTIYF. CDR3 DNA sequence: TGTGCCAGCAGTTCCCGGGACAGGGCTGGAAACACCATATATTTT.

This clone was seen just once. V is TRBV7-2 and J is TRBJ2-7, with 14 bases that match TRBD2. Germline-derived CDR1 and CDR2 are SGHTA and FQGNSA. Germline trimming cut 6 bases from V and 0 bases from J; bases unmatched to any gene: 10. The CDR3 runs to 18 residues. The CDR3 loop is CASRPTRLAGGSSYEQYF. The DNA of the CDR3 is TGTGCCAGCAGACCAACCCGACTAGCGGGAGGGTCCTCCTACGAGCAGTACTTC.

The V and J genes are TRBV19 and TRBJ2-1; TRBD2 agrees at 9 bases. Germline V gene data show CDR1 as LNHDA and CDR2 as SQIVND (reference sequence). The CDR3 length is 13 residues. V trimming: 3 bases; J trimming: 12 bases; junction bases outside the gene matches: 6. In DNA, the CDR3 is TGTGCCAGTAGTATTGTGCCTAGCGGGGCGCAGTTCTTC. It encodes CASSIVPSGAQFF.

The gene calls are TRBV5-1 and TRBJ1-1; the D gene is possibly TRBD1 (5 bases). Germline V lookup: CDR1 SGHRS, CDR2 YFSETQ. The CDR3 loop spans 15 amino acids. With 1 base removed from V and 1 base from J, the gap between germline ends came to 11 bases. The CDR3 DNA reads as TGCGCCAGCAGCTTGAATGCCAGGGAGAACACTGAAGCTTTCTTT. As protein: CASSLNARENTEAFF.

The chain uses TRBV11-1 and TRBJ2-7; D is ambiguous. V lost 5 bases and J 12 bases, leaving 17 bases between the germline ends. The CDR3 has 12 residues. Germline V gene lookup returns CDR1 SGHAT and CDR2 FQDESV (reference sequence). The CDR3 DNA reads TGTGCCAGCAGCGAATCGCCCGGACGGGTGTACTTC. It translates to CASSESPGRVYF.

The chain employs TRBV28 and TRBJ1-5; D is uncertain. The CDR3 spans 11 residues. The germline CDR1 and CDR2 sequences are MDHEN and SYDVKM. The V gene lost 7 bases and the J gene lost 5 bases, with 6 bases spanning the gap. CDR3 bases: TGTGCCAGCATGGAGTATCAGCCCCAGCATTTT. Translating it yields CASMEYQPQHF.

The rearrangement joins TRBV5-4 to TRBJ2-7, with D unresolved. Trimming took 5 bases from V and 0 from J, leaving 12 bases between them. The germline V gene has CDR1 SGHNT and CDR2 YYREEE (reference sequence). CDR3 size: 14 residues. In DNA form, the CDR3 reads TGTGCCAGCAGTAGACACGAATTCTCCTACGAGCAGTACTTC. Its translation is CASSRHEFSYEQYF.

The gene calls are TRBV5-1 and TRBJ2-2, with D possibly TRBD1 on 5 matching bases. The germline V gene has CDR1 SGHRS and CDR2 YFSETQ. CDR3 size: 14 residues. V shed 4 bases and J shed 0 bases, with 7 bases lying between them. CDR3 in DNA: TGCGCCAGCAGCGGGGCCTCGAACACCGGGGAGCTGTTTTTT. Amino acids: CASSGASNTGELFF.

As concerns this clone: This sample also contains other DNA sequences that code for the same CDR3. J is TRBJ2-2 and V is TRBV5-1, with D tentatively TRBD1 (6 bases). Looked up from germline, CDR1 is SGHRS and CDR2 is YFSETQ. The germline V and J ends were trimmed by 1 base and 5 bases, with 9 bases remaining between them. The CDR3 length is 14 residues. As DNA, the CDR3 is TGCGCCAGCAGCTTGACAGGGCAAACCGGGGAGCTGTTTTTT. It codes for CASSLTGQTGELFF.

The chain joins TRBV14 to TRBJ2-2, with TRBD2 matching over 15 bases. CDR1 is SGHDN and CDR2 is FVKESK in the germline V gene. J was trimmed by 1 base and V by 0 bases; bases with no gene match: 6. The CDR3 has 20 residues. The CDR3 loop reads CASSQDPPGLAGGNTGELFF. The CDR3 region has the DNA TGTGCCAGCAGCCAAGATCCGCCGGGACTAGCGGGAGGGAACACCGGGGAGCTGTTTTTT.

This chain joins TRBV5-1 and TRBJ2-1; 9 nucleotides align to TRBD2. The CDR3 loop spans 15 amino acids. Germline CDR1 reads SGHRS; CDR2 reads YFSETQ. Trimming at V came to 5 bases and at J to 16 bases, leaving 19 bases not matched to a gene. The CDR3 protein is CASSETLAGSPVCFF. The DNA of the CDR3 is TGCGCCAGCAGTGAGACTCTAGCGGGGTCTCCGGTGTGTTTCTTC.

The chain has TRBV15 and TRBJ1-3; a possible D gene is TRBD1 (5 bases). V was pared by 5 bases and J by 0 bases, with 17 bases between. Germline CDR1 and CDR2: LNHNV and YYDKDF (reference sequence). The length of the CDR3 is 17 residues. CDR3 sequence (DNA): TGTGCCACCAGCGAACCGTCCGTGACAGTCTCTGGAAACACCATATATTTT. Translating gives CATSEPSVTVSGNTIYF. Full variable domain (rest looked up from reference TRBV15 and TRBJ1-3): DAMVIQNPRYQVTQFGKPVTLSCSQTLNHNVMYWYQQKSSQAPKLLFHYYDKDFNNEADTPDNFQSRRPNTSFCFLDIRSPGLGDTAMYLCATSEPSVTVSGNTIYFGEGSWLTVV.

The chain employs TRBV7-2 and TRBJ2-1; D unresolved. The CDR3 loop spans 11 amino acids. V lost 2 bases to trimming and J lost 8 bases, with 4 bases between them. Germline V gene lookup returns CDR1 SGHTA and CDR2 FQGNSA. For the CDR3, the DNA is TGTGCCAGCAGCTTATTCCATGAGCAGTTCTTC. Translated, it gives CASSLFHEQFF.

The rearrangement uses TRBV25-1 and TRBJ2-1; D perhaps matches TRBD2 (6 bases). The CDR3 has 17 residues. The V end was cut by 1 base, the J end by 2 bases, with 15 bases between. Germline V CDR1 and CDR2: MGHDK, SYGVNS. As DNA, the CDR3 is TGTGCCAGCAGTGAATCCCGTGGGGGGATTACCTACAATGAGCAGTTCTTC. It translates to CASSESRGGITYNEQFF. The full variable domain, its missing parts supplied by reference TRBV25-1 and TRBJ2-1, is EADIYQTPRYLVIGTGKKITLECSQTMGHDKMYWYQQDPGMELHLIHYSYGVNSTEKGDLSSESTVSRIRTEHFPLTLESARPSHTSQYLCASSESRGGITYNEQFFGPGTRLTVL.

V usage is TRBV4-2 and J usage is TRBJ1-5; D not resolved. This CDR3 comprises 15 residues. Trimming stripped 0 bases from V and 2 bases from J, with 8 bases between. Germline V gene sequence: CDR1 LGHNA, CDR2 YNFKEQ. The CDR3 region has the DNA TGTGCCAGCAGCCAAGAATCTGGGGGCAATCAGCCCCAGCATTTT. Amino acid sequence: CASSQESGGNQPQHF.

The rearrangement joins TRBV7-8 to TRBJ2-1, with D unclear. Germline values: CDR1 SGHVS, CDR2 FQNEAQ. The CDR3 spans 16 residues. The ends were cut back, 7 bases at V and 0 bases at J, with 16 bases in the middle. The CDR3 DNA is TGTGCCAGCACACCCGAAGTCTCGAGCTCCTACAATGAGCAGTTCTTC. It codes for CASTPEVSSSYNEQFF.

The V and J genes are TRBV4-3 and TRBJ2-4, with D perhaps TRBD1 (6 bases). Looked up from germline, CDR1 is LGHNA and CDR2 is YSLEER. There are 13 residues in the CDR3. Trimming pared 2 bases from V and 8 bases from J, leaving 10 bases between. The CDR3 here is CASSQRGSDIQYF. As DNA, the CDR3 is TGCGCCAGCAGCCAAAGGGGGTCGGACATTCAGTACTTC.

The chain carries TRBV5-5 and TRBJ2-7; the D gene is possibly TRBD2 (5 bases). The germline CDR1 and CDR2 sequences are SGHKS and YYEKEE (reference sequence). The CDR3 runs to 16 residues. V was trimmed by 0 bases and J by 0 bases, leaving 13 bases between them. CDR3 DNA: TGTGCCAGCAGCTTGGGTTTTCGAGGGTACTCCTACGAGCAGTACTTC. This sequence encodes CASSLGFRGYSYEQYF.

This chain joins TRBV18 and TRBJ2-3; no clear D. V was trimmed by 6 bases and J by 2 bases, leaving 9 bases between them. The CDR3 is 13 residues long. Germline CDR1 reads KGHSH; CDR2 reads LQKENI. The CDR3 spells CASSPAHTDTQYF. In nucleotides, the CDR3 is TGTGCCAGCTCGCCTGCCCACACAGATACGCAGTATTTT.

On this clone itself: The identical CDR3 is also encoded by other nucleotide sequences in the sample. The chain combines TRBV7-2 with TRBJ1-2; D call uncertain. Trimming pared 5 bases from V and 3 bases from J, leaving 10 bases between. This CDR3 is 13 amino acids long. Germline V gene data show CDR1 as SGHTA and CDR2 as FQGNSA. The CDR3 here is CASSPGVYYGYTF. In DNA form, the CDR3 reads TGTGCCAGCAGCCCTGGGGTATACTATGGCTACACCTTC.

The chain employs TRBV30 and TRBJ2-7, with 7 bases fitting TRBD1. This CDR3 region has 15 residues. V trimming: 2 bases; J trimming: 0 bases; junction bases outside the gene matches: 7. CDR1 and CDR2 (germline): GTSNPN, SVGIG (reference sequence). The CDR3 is CAWSRPGQSSYEQYF. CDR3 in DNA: TGTGCCTGGAGTCGCCCGGGACAGAGCTCCTACGAGCAGTACTTC.